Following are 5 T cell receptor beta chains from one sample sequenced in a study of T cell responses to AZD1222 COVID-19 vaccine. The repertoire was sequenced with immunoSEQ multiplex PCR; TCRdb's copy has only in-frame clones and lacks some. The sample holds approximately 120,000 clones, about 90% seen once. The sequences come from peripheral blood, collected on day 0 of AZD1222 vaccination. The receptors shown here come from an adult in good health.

The CDR3 region is CATGQDTEAFF. The CDR3 DNA is TGTGCCACAGGACAGGACACTGAAGCTTTCTTT. V is TRBV7-9 and J is TRBJ1-1, with 7 positions matching TRBD1. V dropped 10 bases and J dropped 3; count of bases not matched to a gene: 2. From germline, CDR1 is SEHNR and CDR2 FQNEAQ (reference sequence). The CDR3 runs 11 residues.

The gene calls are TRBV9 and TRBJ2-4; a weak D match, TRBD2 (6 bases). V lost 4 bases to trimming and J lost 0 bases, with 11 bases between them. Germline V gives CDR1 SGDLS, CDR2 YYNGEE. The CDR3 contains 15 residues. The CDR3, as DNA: TGTGCCAGCAGCCCGGGACTCTTAGCCAAAAACATTCAGTACTTC. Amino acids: CASSPGLLAKNIQYF.

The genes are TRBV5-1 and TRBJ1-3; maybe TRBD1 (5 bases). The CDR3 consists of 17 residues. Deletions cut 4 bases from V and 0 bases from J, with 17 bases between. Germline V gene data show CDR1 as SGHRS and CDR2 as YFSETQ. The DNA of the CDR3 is TGCGCCAGCAGCCCCCGGGACTCCGGTCTCTCTGGAAACACCATATATTTT. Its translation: CASSPRDSGLSGNTIYF.

Here the CDR3 reads CASSQDNGLATDTQYF. The CDR3 DNA is TGTGCCAGCAGCCAAGATAATGGACTAGCCACAGATACGCAGTATTTT. The J gene is TRBJ2-3, the V gene TRBV4-2; 8 positions match TRBD2. The CDR3 sequence is 16 residues long. The junction had 4 bases not matched to a gene; V was cut back by 0 bases and J by 2 bases. CDR1 is LGHNA, CDR2 YNFKEQ, per germline.

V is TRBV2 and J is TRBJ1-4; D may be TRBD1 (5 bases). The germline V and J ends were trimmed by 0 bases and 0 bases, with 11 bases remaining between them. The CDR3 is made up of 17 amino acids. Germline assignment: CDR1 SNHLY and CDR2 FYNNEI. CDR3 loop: CASSEAWGEATNEKLFF. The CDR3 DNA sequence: TGTGCCAGCAGTGAAGCGTGGGGGGAAGCAACTAATGAAAAACTGTTTTTT.